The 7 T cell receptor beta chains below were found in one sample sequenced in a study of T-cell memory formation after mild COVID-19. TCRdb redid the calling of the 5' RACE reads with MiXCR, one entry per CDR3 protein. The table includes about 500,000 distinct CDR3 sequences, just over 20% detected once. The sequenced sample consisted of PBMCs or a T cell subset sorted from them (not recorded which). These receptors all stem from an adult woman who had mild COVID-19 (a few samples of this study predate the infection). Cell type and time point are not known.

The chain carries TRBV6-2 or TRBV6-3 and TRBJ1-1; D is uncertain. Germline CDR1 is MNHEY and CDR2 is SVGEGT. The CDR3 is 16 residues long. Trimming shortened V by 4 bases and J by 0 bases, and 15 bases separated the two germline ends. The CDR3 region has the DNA TGTGCCAGCAGTTCATACGGCTCGTTTATGAACACTGAAGCTTTCTTT. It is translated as CASSSYGSFMNTEAFF.

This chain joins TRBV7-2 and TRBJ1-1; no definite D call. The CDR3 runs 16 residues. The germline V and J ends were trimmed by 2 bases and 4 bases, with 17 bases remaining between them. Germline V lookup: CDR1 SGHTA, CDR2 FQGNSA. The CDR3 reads CASSLSPDIFSTEAFF. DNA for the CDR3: TGTGCCAGCAGCTTATCCCCGGATATTTTTAGCACTGAAGCTTTCTTT. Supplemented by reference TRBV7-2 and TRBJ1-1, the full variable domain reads GAGVSQSPSNKVTEKGKDVELRCDPISGHTALYWYRQSLGQGLEFLIYFQGNSAPDKSGLPSDRFSAERTGGSVSTLTIQRTQQEDSAVYLCASSLSPDIFSTEAFFGQGTRLTVV.

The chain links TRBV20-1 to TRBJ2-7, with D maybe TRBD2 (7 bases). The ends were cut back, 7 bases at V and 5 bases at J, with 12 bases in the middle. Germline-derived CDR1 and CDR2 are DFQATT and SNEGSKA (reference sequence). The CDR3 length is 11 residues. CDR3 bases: TGCAGTGAAGGGGGGGGGAACGAGCAGTACTTC. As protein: CSEGGGNEQYF.

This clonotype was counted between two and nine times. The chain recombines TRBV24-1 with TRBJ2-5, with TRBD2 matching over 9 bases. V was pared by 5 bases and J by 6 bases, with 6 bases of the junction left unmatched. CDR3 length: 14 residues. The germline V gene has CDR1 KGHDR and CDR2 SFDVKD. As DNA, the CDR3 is TGTGCCACCAGTGTAGGCCTAGCGGGACAGACCCAGTACTTC. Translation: CATSVGLAGQTQYF.

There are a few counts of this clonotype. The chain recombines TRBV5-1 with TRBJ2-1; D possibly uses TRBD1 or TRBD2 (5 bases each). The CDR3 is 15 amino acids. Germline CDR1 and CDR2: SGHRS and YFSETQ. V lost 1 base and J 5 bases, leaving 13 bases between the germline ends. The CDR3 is CASSLQGVSNNEQFF. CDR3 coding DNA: TGCGCCAGCAGCTTGCAGGGAGTGAGTAACAATGAGCAGTTCTTC.

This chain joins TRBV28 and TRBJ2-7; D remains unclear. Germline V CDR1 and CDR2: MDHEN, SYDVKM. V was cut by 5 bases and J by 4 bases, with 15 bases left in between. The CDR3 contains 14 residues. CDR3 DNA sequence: TGTGCCAGCAGTACCCACTTACCTACTTACGAGCAGTACTTC. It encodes CASSTHLPTYEQYF. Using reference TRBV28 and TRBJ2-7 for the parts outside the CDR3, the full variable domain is DVKVTQSSRYLVKRTGEKVFLECVQDMDHENMFWYRQDPGLGLRLIYFSYDVKMKEKGDIPEGYSVSREKKERFSLILESASTNQTSMYLCASSTHLPTYEQYFGPGTRLTVT.

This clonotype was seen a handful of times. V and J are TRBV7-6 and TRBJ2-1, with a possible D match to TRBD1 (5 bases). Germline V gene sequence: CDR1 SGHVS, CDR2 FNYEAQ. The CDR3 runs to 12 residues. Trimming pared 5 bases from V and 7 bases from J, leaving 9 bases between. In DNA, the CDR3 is TGTGCCAGCAGCCCGCGACAGAATGAGCAGTTCTTC. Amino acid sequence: CASSPRQNEQFF. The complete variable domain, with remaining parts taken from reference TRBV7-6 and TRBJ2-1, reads GAGVSQSPRYKVTKRGQDVALRCDPISGHVSLYWYRQALGQGPEFLTYFNYEAQQDKSGLPNDRFSAERPEGSISTLTIQRTEQRDSAMYRCASSPRQNEQFFGPGTRLTVL.